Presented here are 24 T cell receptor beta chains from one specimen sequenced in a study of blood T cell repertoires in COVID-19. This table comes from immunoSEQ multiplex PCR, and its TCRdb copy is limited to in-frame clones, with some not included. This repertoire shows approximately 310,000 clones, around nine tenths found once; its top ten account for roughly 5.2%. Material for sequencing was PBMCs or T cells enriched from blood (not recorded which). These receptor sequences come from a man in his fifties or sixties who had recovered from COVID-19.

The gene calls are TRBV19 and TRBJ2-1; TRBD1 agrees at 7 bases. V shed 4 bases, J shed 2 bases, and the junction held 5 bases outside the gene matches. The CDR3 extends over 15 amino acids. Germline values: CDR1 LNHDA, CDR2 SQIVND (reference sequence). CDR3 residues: CASSTGQITYNEQFF. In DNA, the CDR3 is TGTGCCAGTAGTACGGGACAGATCACCTACAATGAGCAGTTCTTC. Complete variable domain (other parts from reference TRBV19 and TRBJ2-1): DGGITQSPKYLFRKEGQNVTLSCEQNLNHDAMYWYRQDPGQGLRLIYYSQIVNDFQKGDIAEGYSVSREKKESFPLTVTSAQKNPTAFYLCASSTGQITYNEQFFGPGTRLTVL.

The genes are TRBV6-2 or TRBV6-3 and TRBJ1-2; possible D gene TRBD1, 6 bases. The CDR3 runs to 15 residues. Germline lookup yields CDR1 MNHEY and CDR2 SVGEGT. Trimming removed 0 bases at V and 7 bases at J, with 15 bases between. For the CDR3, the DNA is TGTGCCAGCAGTTACTCCGGGACAAAAGTTGGTGGCTACACCTTC. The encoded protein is CASSYSGTKVGGYTF.

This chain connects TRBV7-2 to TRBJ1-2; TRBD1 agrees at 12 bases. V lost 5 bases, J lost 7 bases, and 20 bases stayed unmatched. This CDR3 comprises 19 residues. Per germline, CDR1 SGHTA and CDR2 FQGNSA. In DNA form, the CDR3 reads TGTGCCAGCAGCAGCCCTCCACAAATCTACCGGGACAGGGGGCTTGGCTACACCTTC. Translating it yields CASSSPPQIYRDRGLGYTF.

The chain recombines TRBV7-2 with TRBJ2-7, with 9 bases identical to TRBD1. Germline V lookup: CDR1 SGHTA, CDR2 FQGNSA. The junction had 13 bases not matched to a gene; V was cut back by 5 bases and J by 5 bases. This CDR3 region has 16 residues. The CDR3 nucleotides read TGTGCCAGCAGCCCCCAGCCGGGACAGGGTCGACACGAGCAGTACTTC. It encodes CASSPQPGQGRHEQYF.

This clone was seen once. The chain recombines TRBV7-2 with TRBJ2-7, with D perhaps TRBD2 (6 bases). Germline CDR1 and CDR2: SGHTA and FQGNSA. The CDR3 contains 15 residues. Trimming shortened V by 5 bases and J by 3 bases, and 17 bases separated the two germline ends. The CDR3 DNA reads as TGTGCCAGCAGCCCCGGAGTGATTAGCGGCTACGAGCAGTACTTC. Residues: CASSPGVISGYEQYF.

Here the CDR3 DNA reads TGTGCCAGTAGGGAACAGGGGGCTGGTTATGGCTACACCTTC. Protein: CASREQGAGYGYTF. V and J are TRBV19 and TRBJ1-2; 9 nucleotides line up with TRBD1. The CDR3 loop spans 14 amino acids. With V trimmed by 6 bases and J by 5 bases, 7 bases remained unmatched. Germline V gene data show CDR1 as LNHDA and CDR2 as SQIVND (reference sequence).

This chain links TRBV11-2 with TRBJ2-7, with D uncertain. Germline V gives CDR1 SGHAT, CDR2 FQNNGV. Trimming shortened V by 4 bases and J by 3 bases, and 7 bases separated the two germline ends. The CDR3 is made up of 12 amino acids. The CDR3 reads CASSSFLYEQYF. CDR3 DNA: TGTGCCAGCAGCTCCTTCCTCTACGAGCAGTACTTC. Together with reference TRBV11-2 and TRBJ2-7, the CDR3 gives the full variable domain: EAGVAQSPRYKIIEKRQSVAFWCNPISGHATLYWYQQILGQGPKLLIQFQNNGVVDDSQLPKDRFSAERLKGVDSTLKIQPAKLEDSAVYLCASSSFLYEQYFGPGTRLTVT.

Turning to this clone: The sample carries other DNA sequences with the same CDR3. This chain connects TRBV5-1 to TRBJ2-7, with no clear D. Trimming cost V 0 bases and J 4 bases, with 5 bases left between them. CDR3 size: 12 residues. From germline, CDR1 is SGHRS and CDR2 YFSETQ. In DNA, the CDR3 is TGCGCCAGCAGCTTGGACTGGTACGAGCAGTACTTC. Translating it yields CASSLDWYEQYF.

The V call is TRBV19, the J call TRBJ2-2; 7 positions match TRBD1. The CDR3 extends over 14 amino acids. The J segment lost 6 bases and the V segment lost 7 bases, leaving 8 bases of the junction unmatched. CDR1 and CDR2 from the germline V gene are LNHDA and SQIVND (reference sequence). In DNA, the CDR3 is TGTGCCAGTATTTCCGACAGGGTGGCCGGGGAGCTGTTTTTT. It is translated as CASISDRVAGELFF.

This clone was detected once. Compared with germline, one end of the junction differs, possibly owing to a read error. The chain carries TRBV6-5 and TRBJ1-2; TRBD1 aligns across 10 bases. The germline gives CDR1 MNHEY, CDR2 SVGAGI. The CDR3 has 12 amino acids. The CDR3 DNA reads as TGTGCCAGCAAACTGACAGGGGGCGTTCCTCACTTC. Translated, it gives CASKLTGGVPHF.

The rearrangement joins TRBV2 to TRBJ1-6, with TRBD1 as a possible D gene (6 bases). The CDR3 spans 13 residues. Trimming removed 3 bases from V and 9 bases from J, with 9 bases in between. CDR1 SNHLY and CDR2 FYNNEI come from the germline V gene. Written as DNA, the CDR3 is TGTGCCAGCAGTGACAGGGGAAGTTCACCCCTCCACTTT. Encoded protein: CASSDRGSSPLHF.

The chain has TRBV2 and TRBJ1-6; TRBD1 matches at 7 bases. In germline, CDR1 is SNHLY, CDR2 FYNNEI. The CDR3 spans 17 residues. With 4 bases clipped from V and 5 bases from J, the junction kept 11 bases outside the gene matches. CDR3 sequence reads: CASSGLRQGRHNSPLHF. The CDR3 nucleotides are TGTGCCAGCAGTGGTCTGAGACAGGGAAGACATAATTCACCCCTCCACTTT.

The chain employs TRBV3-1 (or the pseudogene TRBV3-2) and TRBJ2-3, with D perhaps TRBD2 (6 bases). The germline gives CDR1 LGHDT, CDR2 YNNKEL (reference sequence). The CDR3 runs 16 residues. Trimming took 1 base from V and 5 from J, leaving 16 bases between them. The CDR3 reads CASSQVGTGDRDTQYF. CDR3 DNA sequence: TGTGCCAGCAGCCAAGTTGGAACGGGAGATAGAGATACGCAGTATTTT.

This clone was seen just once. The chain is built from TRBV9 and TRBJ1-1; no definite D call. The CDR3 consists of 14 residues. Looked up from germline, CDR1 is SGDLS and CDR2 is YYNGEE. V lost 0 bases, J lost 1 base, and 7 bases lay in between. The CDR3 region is CASSVVPGNTEAFF. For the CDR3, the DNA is TGTGCCAGCAGCGTAGTTCCAGGGAACACTGAAGCTTTCTTT.

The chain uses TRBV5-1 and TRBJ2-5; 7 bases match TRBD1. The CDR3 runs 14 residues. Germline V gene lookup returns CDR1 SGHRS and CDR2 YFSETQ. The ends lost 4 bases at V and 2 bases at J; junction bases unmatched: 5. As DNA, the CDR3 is TGCGCCAGCAGCCACGGGACAGCACAAGAGACCCAGTACTTC. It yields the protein CASSHGTAQETQYF.

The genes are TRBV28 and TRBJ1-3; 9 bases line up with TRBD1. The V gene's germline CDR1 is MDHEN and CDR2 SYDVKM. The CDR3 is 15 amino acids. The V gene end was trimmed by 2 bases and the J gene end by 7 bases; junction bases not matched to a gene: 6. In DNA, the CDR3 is TGTGCCAGCAGTTTACCGGGACAGGGCCGCAACACCATATATTTT. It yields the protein CASSLPGQGRNTIYF.

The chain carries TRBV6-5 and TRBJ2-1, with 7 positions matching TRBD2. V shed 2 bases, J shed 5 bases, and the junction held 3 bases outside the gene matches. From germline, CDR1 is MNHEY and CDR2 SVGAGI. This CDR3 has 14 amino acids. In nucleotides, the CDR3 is TGTGCCAGCAGTTACCTAGCGGCTAACAATGAGCAGTTCTTC. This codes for CASSYLAANNEQFF.

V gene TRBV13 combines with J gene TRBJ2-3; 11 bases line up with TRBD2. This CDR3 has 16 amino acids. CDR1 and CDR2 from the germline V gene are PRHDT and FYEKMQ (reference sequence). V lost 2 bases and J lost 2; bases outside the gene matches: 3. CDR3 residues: CASSLRLAGFTDTQYF. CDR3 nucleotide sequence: TGTGCCAGCAGCTTACGACTAGCGGGATTCACAGATACGCAGTATTTT. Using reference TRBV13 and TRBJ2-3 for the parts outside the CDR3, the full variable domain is AAGVIQSPRHLIKEKRETATLKCYPIPRHDTVYWYQQGPGQDPQFLISFYEKMQSDKGSIPDRFSAQQFSDYHSELNMSSLELGDSALYFCASSLRLAGFTDTQYFGPGTRLTVL.

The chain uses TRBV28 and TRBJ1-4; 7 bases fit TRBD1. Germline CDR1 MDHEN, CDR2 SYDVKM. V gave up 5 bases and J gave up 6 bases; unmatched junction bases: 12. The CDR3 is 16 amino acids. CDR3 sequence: CASSGNRGRGDEKLFF. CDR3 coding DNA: TGTGCCAGCAGTGGGAACAGGGGACGGGGAGATGAAAAACTGTTTTTT.

The CDR3 nucleotides read TGCGCCAGCACTGGACTATTATTGACTAGCGGGAGGACCAACCAAGAGACCCAGTACTTC. Residues: CASTGLLLTSGRTNQETQYF. The rearrangement uses TRBV10-1 and TRBJ2-5; TRBD2 aligns across 13 bases. CDR3 size: 20 residues. Per the germline V gene, CDR1 is WNHNN and CDR2 is SYGVQD (reference sequence). V dropped 7 bases and J dropped 0; count of bases not matched to a gene: 17.

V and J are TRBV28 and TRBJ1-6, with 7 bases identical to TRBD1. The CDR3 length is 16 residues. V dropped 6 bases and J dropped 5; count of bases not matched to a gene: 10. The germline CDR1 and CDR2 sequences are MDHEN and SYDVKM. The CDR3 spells CASRSTGAGDNSPLHF. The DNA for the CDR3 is TGTGCCAGCAGATCCACAGGGGCAGGGGATAATTCACCCCTCCACTTT. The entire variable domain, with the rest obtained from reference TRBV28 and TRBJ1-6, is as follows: DVKVTQSSRYLVKRTGEKVFLECVQDMDHENMFWYRQDPGLGLRLIYFSYDVKMKEKGDIPEGYSVSREKKERFSLILESASTNQTSMYLCASRSTGAGDNSPLHFGNGTRLTVT.

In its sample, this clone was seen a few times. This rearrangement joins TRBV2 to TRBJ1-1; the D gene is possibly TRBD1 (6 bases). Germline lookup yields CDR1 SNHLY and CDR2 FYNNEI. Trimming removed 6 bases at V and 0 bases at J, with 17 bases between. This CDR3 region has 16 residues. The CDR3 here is CASRDWTAGVNTEAFF. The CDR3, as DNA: TGTGCCAGCAGAGATTGGACGGCAGGGGTGAACACTGAAGCTTTCTTT. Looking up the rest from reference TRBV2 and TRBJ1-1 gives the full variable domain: EPEVTQTPSHQVTQMGQEVILRCVPISNHLYFYWYRQILGQKVEFLVSFYNNEISEKSEIFDDQFSVERPDGSNFTLKIRSTKLEDSAMYFCASRDWTAGVNTEAFFGQGTRLTVV.

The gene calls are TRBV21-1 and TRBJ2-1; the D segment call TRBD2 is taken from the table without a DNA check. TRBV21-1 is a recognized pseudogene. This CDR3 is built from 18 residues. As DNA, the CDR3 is TGTGCCAGCAGCAAAGAGGGGACTAGCTGGGTCTCCTACAATGAGCAGTTCTTC. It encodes CASSKEGTSWVSYNEQFF.

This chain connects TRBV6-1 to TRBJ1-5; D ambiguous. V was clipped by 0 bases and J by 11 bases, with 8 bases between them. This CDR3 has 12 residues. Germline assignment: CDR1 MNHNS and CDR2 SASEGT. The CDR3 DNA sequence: TGTGCCAGCAGTGAAGCTCCTCGGTCCCAGCATTTT. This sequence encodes CASSEAPRSQHF.